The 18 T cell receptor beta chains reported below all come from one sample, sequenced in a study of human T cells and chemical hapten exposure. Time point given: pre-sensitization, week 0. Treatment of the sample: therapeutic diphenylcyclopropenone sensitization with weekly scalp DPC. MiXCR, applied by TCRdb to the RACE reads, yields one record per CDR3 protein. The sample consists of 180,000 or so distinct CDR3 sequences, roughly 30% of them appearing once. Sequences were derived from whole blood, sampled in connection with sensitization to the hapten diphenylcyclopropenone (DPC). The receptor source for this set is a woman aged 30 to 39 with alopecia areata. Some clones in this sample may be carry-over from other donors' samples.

The CDR3 protein is CASGVTGPKNIQYF. The CDR3 nucleotides read TGTGCCAGCGGCGTGACAGGCCCTAAAAACATTCAGTACTTC. The gene calls are TRBV27 and TRBJ2-4, with D maybe TRBD1 (6 bases). The CDR3 totals 14 residues. The V gene lost 8 bases and the J gene lost 4 bases, with 15 bases spanning the gap. CDR1 and CDR2 from the germline V gene are MNHEY and SMNVEV (reference sequence).

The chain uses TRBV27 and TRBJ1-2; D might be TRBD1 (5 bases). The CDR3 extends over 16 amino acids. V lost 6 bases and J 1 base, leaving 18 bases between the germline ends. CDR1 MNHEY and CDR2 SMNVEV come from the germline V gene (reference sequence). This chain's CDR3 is CASRTLTEPFNYGYTF. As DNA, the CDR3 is TGTGCCAGCAGGACCCTGACAGAGCCCTTTAACTATGGCTACACCTTC.

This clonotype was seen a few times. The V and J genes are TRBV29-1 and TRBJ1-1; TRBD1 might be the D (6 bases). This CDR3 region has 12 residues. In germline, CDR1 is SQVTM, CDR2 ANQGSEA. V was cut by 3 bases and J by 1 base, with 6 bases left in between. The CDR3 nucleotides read TGCAGCGTTGACAGGGGGAACACTGAAGCTTTCTTT. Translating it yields CSVDRGNTEAFF.

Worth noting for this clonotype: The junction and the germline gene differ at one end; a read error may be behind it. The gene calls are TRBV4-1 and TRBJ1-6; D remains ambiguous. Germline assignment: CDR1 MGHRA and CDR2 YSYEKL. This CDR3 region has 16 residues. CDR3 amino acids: CASSQVGISFNSPLHF. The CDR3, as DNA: TGCGCCAGCAGCCAAGTTGGGATTTCCTTTAATTCACCCCTCCACTTT.

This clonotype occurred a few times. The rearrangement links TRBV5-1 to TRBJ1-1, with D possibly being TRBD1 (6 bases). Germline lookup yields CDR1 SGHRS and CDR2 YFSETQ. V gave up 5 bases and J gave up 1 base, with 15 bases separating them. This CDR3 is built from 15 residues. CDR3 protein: CASSPTGTGNTEAFF. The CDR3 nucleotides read TGCGCCAGCAGTCCAACAGGGACGGGGAACACTGAAGCTTTCTTT.

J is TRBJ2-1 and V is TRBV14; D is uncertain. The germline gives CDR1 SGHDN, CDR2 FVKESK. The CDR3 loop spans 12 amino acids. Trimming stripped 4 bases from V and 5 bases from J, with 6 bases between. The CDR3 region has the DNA TGTGCCAGCAGCCTGATAAACAATGAGCAGTTCTTC. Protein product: CASSLINNEQFF.

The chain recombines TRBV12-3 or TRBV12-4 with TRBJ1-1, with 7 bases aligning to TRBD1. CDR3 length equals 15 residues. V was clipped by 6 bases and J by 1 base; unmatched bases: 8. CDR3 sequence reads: CASRSQGTGNTEAFF. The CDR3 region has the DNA TGTGCCAGCAGGTCACAGGGGACGGGGAACACTGAAGCTTTCTTT.

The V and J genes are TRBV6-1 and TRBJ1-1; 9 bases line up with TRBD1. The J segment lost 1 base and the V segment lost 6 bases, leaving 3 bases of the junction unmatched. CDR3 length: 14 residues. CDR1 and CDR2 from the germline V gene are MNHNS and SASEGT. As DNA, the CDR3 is TGTGCCAGCAGGATGGGACAGGGGAACACTGAAGCTTTCTTT. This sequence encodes CASRMGQGNTEAFF.

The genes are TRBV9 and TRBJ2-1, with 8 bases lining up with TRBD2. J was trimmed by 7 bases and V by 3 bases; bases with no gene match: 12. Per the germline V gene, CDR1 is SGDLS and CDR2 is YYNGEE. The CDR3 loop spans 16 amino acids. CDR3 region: CASSASIAGGANEQFF. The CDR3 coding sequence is TGTGCCAGCAGCGCCTCAATTGCGGGGGGCGCAAATGAGCAGTTCTTC.

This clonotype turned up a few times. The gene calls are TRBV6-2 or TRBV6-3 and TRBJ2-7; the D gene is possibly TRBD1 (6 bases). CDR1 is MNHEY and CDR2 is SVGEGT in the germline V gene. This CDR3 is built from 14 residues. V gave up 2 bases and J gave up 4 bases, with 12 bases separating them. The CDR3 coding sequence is TGTGCCAGCAGTTACGTGGGGGCCGGGTACGAGCAGTACTTC. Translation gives CASSYVGAGYEQYF.

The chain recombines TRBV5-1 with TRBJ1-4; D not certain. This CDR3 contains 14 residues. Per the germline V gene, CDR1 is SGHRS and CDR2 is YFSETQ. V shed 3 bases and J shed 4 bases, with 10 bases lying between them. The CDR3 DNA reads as TGCGCCAGCAGCTCGGTGCCGAATAATGAAAAACTGTTTTTT. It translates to CASSSVPNNEKLFF.

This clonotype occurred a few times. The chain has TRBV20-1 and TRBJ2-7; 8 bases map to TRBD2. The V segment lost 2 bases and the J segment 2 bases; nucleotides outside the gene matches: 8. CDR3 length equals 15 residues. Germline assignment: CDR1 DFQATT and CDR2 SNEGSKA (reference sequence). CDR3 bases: TGCAGTGCTAGACCCCAGCGGGGGCCCACCTACGAGCAGTACTTC. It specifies CSARPQRGPTYEQYF.

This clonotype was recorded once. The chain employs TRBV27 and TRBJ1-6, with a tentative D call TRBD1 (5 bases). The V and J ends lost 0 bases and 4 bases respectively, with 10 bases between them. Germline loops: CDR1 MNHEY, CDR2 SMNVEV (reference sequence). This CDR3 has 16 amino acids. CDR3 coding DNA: TGTGCCAGCAGTTTATCGTTGGGGGGATATAATTCACCCCTCCACTTT. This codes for CASSLSLGGYNSPLHF.

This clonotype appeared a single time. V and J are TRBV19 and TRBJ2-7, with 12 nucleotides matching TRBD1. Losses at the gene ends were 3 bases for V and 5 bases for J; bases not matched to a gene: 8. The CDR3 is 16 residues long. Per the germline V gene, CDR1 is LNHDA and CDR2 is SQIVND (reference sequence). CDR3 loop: CASSIRGTGGRDEQYF. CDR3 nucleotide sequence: TGTGCCAGTAGTATCCGGGGGACAGGGGGCAGGGACGAGCAGTACTTC.

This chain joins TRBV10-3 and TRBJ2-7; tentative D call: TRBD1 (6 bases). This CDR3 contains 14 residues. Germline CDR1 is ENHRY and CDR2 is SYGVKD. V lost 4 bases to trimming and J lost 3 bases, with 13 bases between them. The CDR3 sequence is CAISGHTGNYEQYF. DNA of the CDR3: TGTGCCATCAGTGGACATACAGGGAACTACGAGCAGTACTTC.

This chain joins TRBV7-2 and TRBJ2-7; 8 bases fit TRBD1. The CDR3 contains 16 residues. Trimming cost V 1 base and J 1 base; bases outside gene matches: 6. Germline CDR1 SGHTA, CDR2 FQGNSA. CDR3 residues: CASSLDAGGASYEQYF. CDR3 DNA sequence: TGTGCCAGCAGCTTAGATGCAGGGGGCGCGTCCTACGAGCAGTACTTC.

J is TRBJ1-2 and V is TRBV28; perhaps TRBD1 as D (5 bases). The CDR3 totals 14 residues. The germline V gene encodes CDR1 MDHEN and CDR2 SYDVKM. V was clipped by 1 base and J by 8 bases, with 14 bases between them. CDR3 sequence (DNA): TGTGCCAGCAGTTTATTAGCAGGGCTGCGGGGCTACACCTTC. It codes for CASSLLAGLRGYTF.

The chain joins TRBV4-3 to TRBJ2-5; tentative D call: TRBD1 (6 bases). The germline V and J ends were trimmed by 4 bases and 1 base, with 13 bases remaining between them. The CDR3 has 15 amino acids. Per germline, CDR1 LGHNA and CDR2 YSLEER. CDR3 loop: CASSLNRDPQETQYF. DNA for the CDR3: TGCGCCAGCAGCCTTAACAGGGACCCCCAAGAGACCCAGTACTTC.